The present T cell receptor (beta chain) was sequenced within a study of T cell responses to AZD1222 COVID-19 vaccine. As concerns this clone: Its specificity is unknown.

Findings and limits, study-wide: Repertoires were collected only later (after the peak T cell response had occurred).

This CDR3 region has 15 residues. CDR1 SGHNT and CDR2 YYREEE come from the germline V gene (reference sequence). Trimming cost V 0 bases and J 3 bases, with 13 bases left between them. The protocol was immunoSEQ multiplex PCR, while the TCRdb copy is restricted to in-frame clones and leaves out a portion. Counted here are about 130,000 clones, 92% occurring once; the ten biggest clones make up under 2%. The TCR originated in an adult in good health. Material: peripheral blood, obtained on day 0 of AZD1222 vaccination. The chain carries TRBV5-4 and TRBJ2-7; D is unclear. CDR3 amino acids: CASSLAVPSLYEQYF. The CDR3, as DNA: TGTGCCAGCAGCTTGGCGGTTCCCAGCCTCTACGAGCAGTACTTC.